The sequence of this T cell receptor beta chain was determined in a study of cytomegalovirus exposure and HLA in healthy donors. Study conclusions and caveats: V- and J-gene trimming in TCR beta was tied to a missense DCLRE1C variant by an analysis performed later.

On this clone: Antigen unknown.

Primers: 60 Vbeta forward and 13 Jbeta reverse. Profiled with immunoSEQ multiplex PCR; TCRdb holds only in-frame clones, not every one. The data show 150,000 to 200,000 clones, with 60% to 85% seen just once and about 3.4% held by the top ten. This CDR3 region has 16 residues. The V gene's germline CDR1 is MNHEY and CDR2 SMNVEV (reference sequence). The J segment lost 7 bases and the V segment lost 7 bases, leaving 12 bases of the junction unmatched. The sequence came from a female donor in good health and CMV-seronegative. The sequenced material came from PBMCs. The chain has TRBV27 and TRBJ1-6; 8 positions agree with TRBD1. CDR3 sequence reads: CASNPRVTGVNSPLHF. The CDR3 bases are TGTGCCAGCAACCCTAGGGTGACAGGGGTAAATTCACCCCTCCACTTT.